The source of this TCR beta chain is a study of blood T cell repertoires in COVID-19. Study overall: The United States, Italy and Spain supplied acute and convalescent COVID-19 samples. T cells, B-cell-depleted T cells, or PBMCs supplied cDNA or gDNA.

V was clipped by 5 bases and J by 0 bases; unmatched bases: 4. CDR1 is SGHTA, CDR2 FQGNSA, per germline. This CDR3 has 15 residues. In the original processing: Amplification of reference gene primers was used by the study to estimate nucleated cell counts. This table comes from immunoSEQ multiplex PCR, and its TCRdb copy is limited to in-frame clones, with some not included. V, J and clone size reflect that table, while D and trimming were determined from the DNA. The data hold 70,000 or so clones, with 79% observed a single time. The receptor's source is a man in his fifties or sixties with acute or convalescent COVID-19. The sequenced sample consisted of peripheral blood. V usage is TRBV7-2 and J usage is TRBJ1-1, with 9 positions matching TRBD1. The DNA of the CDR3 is TGTGCCAGCAGCCAAGGGACAGGGATGAACACTGAAGCTTTCTTT. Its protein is CASSQGTGMNTEAFF.